Included here is one T cell receptor beta chain sequence, with context. What it binds is unknown. Assay: immunoSEQ multiplex PCR; the TCRdb copy retains only in-frame clones and omits some. Of around 18,000 clones detected, 65% to 90% appear once; the ten largest clones hold around 5.5%. CDR1 is SGDLS, CDR2 YYNGEE, per germline. V was pared by 0 bases and J by 5 bases, with 4 bases between. CDR3 length: 12 amino acids. This specimen belongs to a study of graft-versus-host responses after intestinal transplantation. Background on the study: Recipients had transplants, and these were multivisceral, liver-intestinal, or isolated intestinal. Study-level results: Recipient marrow contained GvH clones, some of which appeared first in ileum or blood.

To release intraepithelial and lamina propria lymphocytes, the graft tissue was processed. The sequence was collected from a human patient who received an intestinal transplant, so some T cells may come from the graft donor. Source: ileum tissue, taken 17 days after transplant. This chain connects TRBV9 to TRBJ2-3; D is unclear. CDR3: CASSVGRDTQYF. CDR3 DNA sequence: TGTGCCAGCAGCGTAGGACGAGATACGCAGTATTTT.